The rows below give T cell receptor beta chains drawn from one sample of a study of CD8 T cells in Susac syndrome. TCRdb called the immunoSEQ multiplex PCR reads again in MiXCR, with one record for every CDR3 protein. The table includes roughly 150,000 distinct CDR3 sequences, about 95% detected once. Sample: CD4+ T cells from PBMCs. Source of these receptors: a human donor with Susac syndrome. Each CDR3 is given with its conserved first and last residue. A D gene is named only where the DNA matches it firmly. Some rows have no size entry. The others give once, few or many, or a class for an expanded clone.

d_call: TRBD2; v_call: TRBV20-1; j_call: TRBJ2-5; clone_size: once; cdr3_nt: TGCAGTGCTGGGGATAGCGGGGGAACGGAGACCCAGTACTTC; cdr3_aa: CSAGDSGGTETQYF
d_call: TRBD1; v_call: TRBV5-1; j_call: TRBJ2-7; clone_size: -; cdr3_nt: TGCGCCAGCAGCTTGTTGAGACAGGGCTTCAACGAGCAGTACTTC; cdr3_aa: CASSLLRQGFNEQYF
d_call: -; v_call: TRBV6-2/TRBV6-3; j_call: TRBJ2-1; clone_size: -; cdr3_nt: TGTGCCAGCAGTGTCGGAGGGGGTAGGGATGAGCAGTTCTTC; cdr3_aa: CASSVGGGRDEQFF
d_call: TRBD1; v_call: TRBV5-4; j_call: TRBJ1-4; clone_size: -; cdr3_nt: TGTGCCAGCAGCCCCGGGACAGGAGCCATTAATGAAAAACTGTTTTTT; cdr3_aa: CASSPGTGAINEKLFF
d_call: -; v_call: TRBV3-1; j_call: TRBJ2-1; clone_size: -; cdr3_nt: TGTGCCAGCAGCCATCCTGGACGGCACAATGAGCAGTTCTTC; cdr3_aa: CASSHPGRHNEQFF
d_call: -; v_call: TRBV20-1; j_call: TRBJ2-1; clone_size: -; cdr3_nt: TGCAGTGCTAGAGTCCCGGGTGAGCAGTTCTTC; cdr3_aa: CSARVPGEQFF
d_call: -; v_call: TRBV5-1; j_call: TRBJ2-5; clone_size: -; cdr3_nt: TGCGCCAGCAGCTTGGCCAACCTCCGGGGCGGGGAGACCCAGTACTTC; cdr3_aa: CASSLANLRGGETQYF
d_call: -; v_call: TRBV6-5; j_call: TRBJ2-6; clone_size: -; cdr3_nt: TGTGCCAGCAGTTACCTCGGGGCTGCTGGGGCCAACGTCCTGACTTTC; cdr3_aa: CASSYLGAAGANVLTF
d_call: -; v_call: TRBV3-1; j_call: TRBJ2-5; clone_size: -; cdr3_nt: TGTGCCAGCAGCCAAGATTTATTCGAGACCCAGTACTTC; cdr3_aa: CASSQDLFETQYF
d_call: -; v_call: TRBV29-1; j_call: TRBJ2-6; clone_size: -; cdr3_nt: TGCAGCGTTGACCTCTGGGGGGCCAACGTCCTGACTTTC; cdr3_aa: CSVDLWGANVLTF
d_call: -; v_call: TRBV29-1; j_call: TRBJ2-7; clone_size: -; cdr3_nt: TGCAGCGTTGAAGCCAGGAACTCCTACGAGCAGTACTTC; cdr3_aa: CSVEARNSYEQYF
d_call: TRBD2; v_call: TRBV29-1; j_call: TRBJ2-3; clone_size: -; cdr3_nt: TGCAGCGTTGAAGATGTGGCGGGAGGAAGCACAGATACGCAGTATTTT; cdr3_aa: CSVEDVAGGSTDTQYF
d_call: TRBD2; v_call: TRBV4-2; j_call: TRBJ2-5; clone_size: once; cdr3_nt: TGTGCCAGCAGCCAAGCAGCGGGGGGGAAAGAGACCCAGTACTTC; cdr3_aa: CASSQAAGGKETQYF
d_call: -; v_call: TRBV20-1; j_call: TRBJ2-1; clone_size: once; cdr3_nt: TGCAGTGCTAGTTATCTAGCGAGGTACAATGAGCAGTTCTTC; cdr3_aa: CSASYLARYNEQFF
d_call: TRBD1; v_call: TRBV4-2; j_call: TRBJ2-7; clone_size: -; cdr3_nt: TGTGCCAGCAGCCAAGGATCCGGGACAGGCTCCTACGAGCAGTACTTC; cdr3_aa: CASSQGSGTGSYEQYF
d_call: -; v_call: TRBV5-4; j_call: TRBJ1-2; clone_size: -; cdr3_nt: TGTGCCAGCAGCTTGGATCCGGGTAGCTATGGCTACACCTTC; cdr3_aa: CASSLDPGSYGYTF
d_call: -; v_call: TRBV11-2; j_call: TRBJ2-5; clone_size: -; cdr3_nt: TGTGCCAGCAGCTTTAAGGGAGAGACCCAGTACTTC; cdr3_aa: CASSFKGETQYF
d_call: -; v_call: TRBV20-1; j_call: TRBJ2-5; clone_size: -; cdr3_nt: TGCAGTGCTCCCCGTTGGCAGATGGGGACCCAGTACTTC; cdr3_aa: CSAPRWQMGTQYF
d_call: TRBD2; v_call: TRBV15; j_call: TRBJ2-1; clone_size: -; cdr3_nt: TGTGCCACCAGCAGAGCGGGACTAGCGGGGGGGTCCTACAATGAGCAGTTCTTC; cdr3_aa: CATSRAGLAGGSYNEQFF
d_call: TRBD1; v_call: TRBV5-1; j_call: TRBJ2-1; clone_size: -; cdr3_nt: TGCGCCAGCAGCACACCCGCCAGGGGGCTGGACGGCGATGAGCAGTTCTTC; cdr3_aa: CASSTPARGLDGDEQFF
d_call: TRBD2; v_call: TRBV9; j_call: TRBJ2-3; clone_size: -; cdr3_nt: TGTGCCAGCAGCGTAGGGACTAGCGGGGGGCCGAGCACAGATACGCAGTATTTT; cdr3_aa: CASSVGTSGGPSTDTQYF
d_call: -; v_call: TRBV19; j_call: TRBJ1-1; clone_size: -; cdr3_nt: TGTGCCAGTCGCGACACCGCCATGAACACTGAAGCTTTCTTT; cdr3_aa: CASRDTAMNTEAFF
d_call: TRBD2; v_call: TRBV11-3; j_call: TRBJ2-7; clone_size: few; cdr3_nt: TGTGCCAGCAGCTTCGGCGGGGGAGACTCCTACGAGCAGTACTTC; cdr3_aa: CASSFGGGDSYEQYF
d_call: -; v_call: TRBV18; j_call: TRBJ2-3; clone_size: -; cdr3_nt: TGTGCCAGCTCACCAGCCGCGGGGGCTTTCACAGATACGCAGTATTTT; cdr3_aa: CASSPAAGAFTDTQYF
d_call: TRBD1; v_call: TRBV20-1; j_call: TRBJ2-1; clone_size: -; cdr3_nt: TGCAGTGGTATGGGACAGAAGGATGAGCAGTTCTTC; cdr3_aa: CSGMGQKDEQFF
d_call: -; v_call: TRBV20-1; j_call: TRBJ2-5; clone_size: -; cdr3_nt: TGCAGTGCCTACCCAGGGATAGAGACCCAGTACTTC; cdr3_aa: CSAYPGIETQYF
d_call: -; v_call: TRBV21-1; j_call: TRBJ1-1; clone_size: -; cdr3_nt: TGTGCCAGCAGCAAAGGTAGCGGGTGGACAGCCTTGCGTGGGGACATGAACACTGAAGCTTTCTTT; cdr3_aa: CASSKGSGWTALRGDMNTEAFF
d_call: TRBD2; v_call: TRBV29-1; j_call: TRBJ2-1; clone_size: -; cdr3_nt: TGCAGCGTTGAAGGGGGGACTAGCGGGGGGGCCCATGAGCAGTTCTTC; cdr3_aa: CSVEGGTSGGAHEQFF
d_call: -; v_call: TRBV7-8; j_call: TRBJ1-1; clone_size: -; cdr3_nt: TGTGCCAGCAGCTTCCAGAGGGCTCTGAACACTGAAGCTTTCTTT; cdr3_aa: CASSFQRALNTEAFF
d_call: -; v_call: TRBV29-1; j_call: TRBJ1-4; clone_size: once; cdr3_nt: TGCAGCGGTCGGGGCGCGAATGAAAAACTGTTTTTT; cdr3_aa: CSGRGANEKLFF
d_call: -; v_call: TRBV6-6; j_call: TRBJ2-2; clone_size: once; cdr3_nt: TGTGCCAGCAGTGGTTTGGGGACCGCGGTCACCGGGGAGCTGTTTTTT; cdr3_aa: CASSGLGTAVTGELFF
d_call: -; v_call: TRBV19; j_call: TRBJ1-2; clone_size: -; cdr3_nt: TGTGCCAGTATGTGGGGAGGGGACTATGGCTACACCTTC; cdr3_aa: CASMWGGDYGYTF
d_call: -; v_call: TRBV20-1; j_call: TRBJ1-1; clone_size: -; cdr3_nt: TGCAGTGCTAGGCCCCAGAACACTGAAGCTTTCTTT; cdr3_aa: CSARPQNTEAFF
d_call: -; v_call: TRBV12-3/TRBV12-4; j_call: TRBJ2-5; clone_size: -; cdr3_nt: TGTGCCAGCAGTTTATCAGGGTTGGAGACCCAGTACTTC; cdr3_aa: CASSLSGLETQYF
d_call: -; v_call: TRBV5-6; j_call: TRBJ2-5; clone_size: -; cdr3_nt: TGTGCCAGCAGCTCGCCACGTGGAGAGACCCAGTACTTC; cdr3_aa: CASSSPRGETQYF
d_call: -; v_call: TRBV6-5; j_call: TRBJ1-2; clone_size: -; cdr3_nt: TGTGCCAGCAGATTACAAGGGAGCTACACCTTC; cdr3_aa: CASRLQGSYTF
d_call: -; v_call: TRBV12-3/TRBV12-4; j_call: TRBJ2-7; clone_size: -; cdr3_nt: TGTGCCAGCCTGATAGGGGGCGAGCAGTACTTC; cdr3_aa: CASLIGGEQYF
d_call: TRBD2; v_call: TRBV20-1; j_call: TRBJ2-3; clone_size: -; cdr3_nt: TGCAGTGTTACGCTAGCGGGGGCCGGAAATACGCAGTATTTT; cdr3_aa: CSVTLAGAGNTQYF
d_call: TRBD1; v_call: TRBV6-5; j_call: TRBJ2-3; clone_size: once; cdr3_nt: TGTGCCAGCAGTTCAGGGCTGGGACAGGGGGCAATTGATACGCAGTATTTT; cdr3_aa: CASSSGLGQGAIDTQYF
d_call: -; v_call: TRBV11-1; j_call: TRBJ2-3; clone_size: once; cdr3_nt: TGTGCCAGCAGCCGGGACGGAGGCACAGATACGCAGTATTTT; cdr3_aa: CASSRDGGTDTQYF
d_call: -; v_call: TRBV20-1; j_call: TRBJ2-1; clone_size: -; cdr3_nt: TGCGGGGGGGCCCGACCCTCCTACAATGAGCAGTTCTTC; cdr3_aa: CGGARPSYNEQFF
d_call: -; v_call: TRBV29-1; j_call: TRBJ2-1; clone_size: -; cdr3_nt: TGCAGCGTTATGGGGAGTGAGCAGTTCTTC; cdr3_aa: CSVMGSEQFF
d_call: -; v_call: TRBV7-9; j_call: TRBJ2-2; clone_size: -; cdr3_nt: TGTGCCAGCAGCCCCTCTACCGGGGAGCTGTTTTTT; cdr3_aa: CASSPSTGELFF
d_call: -; v_call: TRBV20-1; j_call: TRBJ1-5; clone_size: -; cdr3_nt: TGCAGTGCTCAACAGGGATGGGATCAGCCCCAGCATTTT; cdr3_aa: CSAQQGWDQPQHF
d_call: -; v_call: TRBV2; j_call: TRBJ1-5; clone_size: once; cdr3_nt: TGTGCCGCGGCGGCGCGGCCTCTTAACCAGCCCCAGCATTTT; cdr3_aa: CAAAARPLNQPQHF